This note documents a single T cell receptor beta chain sequence. Its cognate antigen is unknown. Primers for the PCR totalled 60 Vbeta and 13 Jbeta. Profiled with immunoSEQ multiplex PCR; TCRdb holds only in-frame clones, not every one. The sample includes 95,000 to 150,000 clones. The CDR3 extends over 14 amino acids. CDR1 and CDR2 (germline): LGHNA, YNFKEQ. Trimming left V 0 bases short and J 1 base short, with 6 bases between. These data are taken from a study of cytomegalovirus exposure and HLA in healthy donors. Study-level points and caveats: According to the study, around 160 TCR beta chains were cytomegalovirus-associated. Prior analysis indicated that the majority of TCR beta V segments exhibited productivity approximately 87% or approximately 30% of the time. The likely explanation for a cluster of highly shared sequence variants was sequencing artifact. A later analysis linked a missense variant in DCLRE1C to the trimming of TCR beta V and J genes.

The chain employs TRBV4-2 and TRBJ1-1; D not resolved. This receptor was taken from a man aged 35-49 years in good health and CMV-seronegative. Material: PBMCs. DNA of the CDR3: TGTGCCAGCAGCCAAGAGGGCAGGAACACTGAAGCTTTCTTT. Amino acids: CASSQEGRNTEAFF.